This T cell receptor (beta chain) was captured by sequencing in a study of cytomegalovirus exposure and HLA in healthy donors. Study-wide results and limits: Later analysis reportedly placed an Asian-associated ancestry cluster below the roughly 700-donor mean in N-insertions. It was 164 TCR beta chains that were listed as cytomegalovirus-associated. Information on immune exposure was restricted to one variable (CMV serostatus). TCR beta V- and J-gene trimming, according to a later analysis, was linked to a missense DCLRE1C variant.

The germline V gene has CDR1 MNHEY and CDR2 SVGAGI. This CDR3 spans 15 amino acids. The V segment lost 0 bases and the J segment 4 bases; nucleotides outside the gene matches: 5. Regarding this clone: Its matching antigen is unknown.

Use of 60 Vbeta and 13 Jbeta primers characterized the PCR. Assay used: immunoSEQ multiplex PCR; TCRdb lists only in-frame clones, some missing. The sample data list around 160,000 clones. The specimen sequenced was PBMCs. The clonotype was recovered from a woman aged 45-65 years in good health and CMV-seronegative. The V gene is TRBV6-5, the J gene TRBJ1-2, with TRBD1 matching 7 bases. In DNA form, the CDR3 reads TGTGCCAGCAGTTACTCCCCAACAGGGGCCTATGGCTACACCTTC. It encodes CASSYSPTGAYGYTF.